This T cell receptor beta chain emerged from a study of cytomegalovirus exposure and HLA in healthy donors. In the case of this clone: What it binds is not known.

Germline-derived CDR1 and CDR2 are SNHLY and FYNNEI. The CDR3 is 16 amino acids. Trimming took 7 bases from V and 2 from J; bases not matched to a gene: 7. This PCR relied on a set of 60 Vbeta primers and 13 Jbeta primers. Profiled with immunoSEQ multiplex PCR; TCRdb holds only in-frame clones, not every one. This sample carries approximately 140,000 clones, roughly 72% of them seen once, and the ten largest clones take over 1.5%. Findings of the study overall: A later analysis showed that HLA-associated TCR beta chains had undergone more clonal expansion than equally common others.

This chain joins TRBV2 and TRBJ2-5; the match to TRBD2 covers 13 bases. The sample was PBMCs. This clonotype was sampled from a man aged 40-55 years in good health and CMV-seronegative. Here the CDR3 reads CASKGGLAGRQETQYF. DNA for the CDR3: TGTGCCAGCAAGGGGGGACTAGCGGGACGACAAGAGACCCAGTACTTC.